This TCR beta chain was retrieved from a study of OX40 agonist ivuxolimab in advanced cancers. Study-level results: A proportion of nonresponders additionally exhibited low normalized T-cell clonal expansion.

The germline gives CDR1 MGHDK, CDR2 SYGVNS. CDR3 length: 16 amino acids. V dropped 4 bases and J dropped 6 bases, with 21 bases sitting between them. A note on this clone: Its antigen is still unknown.

Clones were read by immunoSEQ multiplex PCR, and TCRdb kept only the in-frame ones, dropping some. The profile shows more than 70,000 clones, roughly 89% of them singletons. The sequence was collected from an adult with an advanced solid tumor such as melanoma, head and neck, liver or kidney cancer. The specimen was CD4+ or CD8+ T cells sorted from blood, collected in a trial of the OX40 agonist ivuxolimab. J is TRBJ1-2 and V is TRBV25-1, with no clear D. CDR3 amino acids: CASSGEESPGGNGYTF. The CDR3 DNA reads TGTGCCAGCAGTGGGGAGGAGTCTCCAGGCGGCAATGGCTACACCTTC.